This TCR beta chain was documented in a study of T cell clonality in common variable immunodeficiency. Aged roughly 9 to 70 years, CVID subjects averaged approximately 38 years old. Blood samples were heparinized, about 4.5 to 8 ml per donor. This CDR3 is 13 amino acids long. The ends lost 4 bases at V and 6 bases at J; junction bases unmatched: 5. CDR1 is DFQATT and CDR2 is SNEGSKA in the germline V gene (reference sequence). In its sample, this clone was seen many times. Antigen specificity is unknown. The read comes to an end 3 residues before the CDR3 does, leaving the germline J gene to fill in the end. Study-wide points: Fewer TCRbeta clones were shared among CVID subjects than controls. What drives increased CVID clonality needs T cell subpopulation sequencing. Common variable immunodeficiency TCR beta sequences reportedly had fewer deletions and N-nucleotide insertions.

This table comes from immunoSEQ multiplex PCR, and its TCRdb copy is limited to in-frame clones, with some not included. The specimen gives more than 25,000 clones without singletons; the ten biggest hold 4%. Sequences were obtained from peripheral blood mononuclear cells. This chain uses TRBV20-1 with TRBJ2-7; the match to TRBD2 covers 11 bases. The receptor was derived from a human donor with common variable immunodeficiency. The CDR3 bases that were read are TGCAGTGCTAAACTAGCGGGAGTACTCGAG. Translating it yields CSAKLAGVLE. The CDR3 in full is CSAKLAGVLEQYF.